These T cell receptor beta chains were read from a single sample in a study of PD-1 and CTLA-4 blockade in melanoma. Method: immunoSEQ multiplex PCR; TCRdb's copy keeps in-frame clones and lacks some. The data show around 32,000 clones, less than 90% seen once. Specimen: CD8+ T cells from peripheral blood, collected before anti-PD-1 treatment. These receptors were taken from a human donor with melanoma. The CDR3 runs from the conserved cysteine through the conserved F or W. D genes are given only for firm matches. Clone size is given for some rows only: seen once, a few or many times, or a class if the clone is expanded.

J gene,D gene,V gene,clone size,CDR3 DNA,CDR3 protein
TRBJ1-6,NA,TRBV5-5,NA,TGTGCCAGCAGCTTGGCTGATTCACCCCTCCACTTT,CASSLADSPLHF
TRBJ2-2,NA,TRBV27,once,TGTGCCAGCAGTTCCCGGGACTCCTCCACCGGGGAGCTGTTTTTT,CASSSRDSSTGELFF
TRBJ1-1,NA,TRBV4-2,NA,TGTGCCAGCAGCCAGGGGAGCGGTGGGACCACTGAAGCTTTCTTT,CASSQGSGGTTEAFF
TRBJ2-6,NA,TRBV30,NA,TGTGCCTGGAGTCTGGGTGTCTCTGGGGCCAACGTCCTGACTTTC,CAWSLGVSGANVLTF
TRBJ2-3,NA,TRBV7-3,NA,TGTGCCAGCAGCTTGGGAGGGGGTGGAACAGATACGCAGTATTTT,CASSLGGGGTDTQYF
TRBJ2-3,NA,TRBV7-3,NA,TGTGCCAGCAGCTTAAATCCGGGGCCGAGCACAGATACGCAGTATTTT,CASSLNPGPSTDTQYF
TRBJ1-2,NA,TRBV5-4,NA,TGTGCCAGCAGCTTGGTTGGGACGGATGAGCGTCTTTATGGCTACACCTTC,CASSLVGTDERLYGYTF
TRBJ2-7,NA,TRBV28,NA,TGTGCCAGCAGTTCCCTACAGGGCTACGAGCAGTACTTC,CASSSLQGYEQYF
TRBJ1-1,TRBD1,TRBV5-6,NA,TGTGCCAGCAGCTTACAGGGGATAGCTGAAGCTTTCTTT,CASSLQGIAEAFF
TRBJ2-2,NA,TRBV2,NA,TGTGCCAGCAGCCCATACACCGGGGAGCTGTTTTTT,CASSPYTGELFF
TRBJ1-2,NA,TRBV2,NA,TGTGCCAGCAGTGAAGGGACACCAAATGGCTACACCTTC,CASSEGTPNGYTF
TRBJ2-4,NA,TRBV7-9,NA,TGTGCCAGCAGTGGGGCAGGGAGTGCCAAAAACATTCAGTACTTC,CASSGAGSAKNIQYF
TRBJ1-1,NA,TRBV19,NA,TGTGCCAGTAGTATAGCCGGACAGTTGAACACTGAAGCTTTCTTT,CASSIAGQLNTEAFF
TRBJ2-1,NA,TRBV11-2,NA,TGTGCCAGCAGCTATCTTATTTCCCGAAGAGATGAGCAGTTCTTC,CASSYLISRRDEQFF
TRBJ2-2,TRBD1,TRBV15,NA,TGTGCCACCAGCAGAGTGACAGGGGTTAACACCGGGGAGCTGTTTTTT,CATSRVTGVNTGELFF
TRBJ2-7,TRBD1,TRBV30,NA,TGTGCCTGGAGTGTGGGTTCGGGACAGAGACACGAGCAGTACTTC,CAWSVGSGQRHEQYF
TRBJ2-1,NA,TRBV7-9,NA,TGTGCCAGCAGCTTAGGGGGGGTGACAAACAATGAGCAGTTCTTC,CASSLGGVTNNEQFF
TRBJ1-1,TRBD1,TRBV5-8,NA,TGTGCCAGCAGCTTAGGGACAGGGGGGTTGAACACTGAAGCTTTCTTT,CASSLGTGGLNTEAFF
TRBJ1-5,NA,TRBV7-6,NA,TGTGCCAGCAGCTTAGCGGTGGGGCCCGACAGGCTTGGCCAGCCCCAGCATTTT,CASSLAVGPDRLGQPQHF
TRBJ1-2,NA,TRBV9,NA,TGTGCCAGCAGCGTAGTGGGCCAGGATCCTGGCTACACCTTC,CASSVVGQDPGYTF
TRBJ2-1,TRBD2,TRBV13,once,TGTGCCAGCAGCCCAGAGGGACTAGGGGGGGATGAGCAGTTCTTC,CASSPEGLGGDEQFF
TRBJ2-1,TRBD1,TRBV13,NA,TGTGCCAGCGGGATGGACAGGGGATCCTACAATGAGCAGTTCTTC,CASGMDRGSYNEQFF
TRBJ2-7,TRBD1,TRBV7-9,NA,TGTGCCAGCAGCCCCGGGACAGGGATCTACGAGCAGTACTTC,CASSPGTGIYEQYF
TRBJ2-1,NA,TRBV14,NA,TGTGCCAGCAGCCAAGATTGGGGCCGCGGGGACAATGAGCAGTTCTTC,CASSQDWGRGDNEQFF
TRBJ1-1,TRBD1,TRBV4-1,once,TGCGCCAGCAGCCTCGTGGCAGACAGGGGGAACACTGAAGCTTTCTTT,CASSLVADRGNTEAFF
TRBJ1-5,NA,TRBV6-6,NA,TGTGCCAGCAGTTACGTTGGGCAGTTGGATCAGCCCCAGCATTTT,CASSYVGQLDQPQHF
TRBJ2-7,TRBD2,TRBV28,NA,TGTGCCAGCAAGCCTAGCGGCTCCTACGAGCAGTACTTC,CASKPSGSYEQYF